This T cell receptor (beta chain) was sequenced for a study of cytomegalovirus exposure and HLA in healthy donors. The germline V gene has CDR1 SGDLS and CDR2 YYNGEE. This CDR3 has 14 residues. Trimming took 1 base from V and 2 from J, leaving 10 bases between them. Primers for the PCR totalled 60 Vbeta and 13 Jbeta. Profiling relied on immunoSEQ multiplex PCR, and the TCRdb table lists in-frame clones only, not all of them. The table lists 250,000 to 350,000 clones, around 86% of them singletons, with 3.5% to 4.5% in the top ten. This clonotype was obtained from a middle-aged man in good health and CMV-seropositive. Input material: PBMCs. The J gene is TRBJ2-7, the V gene TRBV9; maybe TRBD1 (5 bases). Written as DNA, the CDR3 is TGTGCCAGCAGCGTAAGGGGCAGTACCTACGAGCAGTACTTC. Its translation is CASSVRGSTYEQYF.